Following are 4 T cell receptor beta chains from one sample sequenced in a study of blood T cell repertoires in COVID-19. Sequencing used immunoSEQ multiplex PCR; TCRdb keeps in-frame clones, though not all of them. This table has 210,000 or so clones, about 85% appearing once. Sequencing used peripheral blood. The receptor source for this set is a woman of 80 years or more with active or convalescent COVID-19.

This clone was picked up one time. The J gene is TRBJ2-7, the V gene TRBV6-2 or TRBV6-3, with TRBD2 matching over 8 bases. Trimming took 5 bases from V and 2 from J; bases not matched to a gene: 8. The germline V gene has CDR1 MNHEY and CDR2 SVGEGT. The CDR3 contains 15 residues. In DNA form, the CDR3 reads TGTGCCAGCAGTCCCTCGTGGCGGGGGGCCTACGAGCAGTACTTC. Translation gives CASSPSWRGAYEQYF.

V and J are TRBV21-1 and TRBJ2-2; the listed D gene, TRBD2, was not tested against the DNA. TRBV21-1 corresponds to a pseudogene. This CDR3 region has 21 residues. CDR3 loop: CASSKAGVKALRGIRTGELFF. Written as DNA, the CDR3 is TGTGCCAGCAGCAAAGCCGGGGTGAAAGCCCTCCGTGGGATCCGCACCGGGGAGCTGTTTTTT.

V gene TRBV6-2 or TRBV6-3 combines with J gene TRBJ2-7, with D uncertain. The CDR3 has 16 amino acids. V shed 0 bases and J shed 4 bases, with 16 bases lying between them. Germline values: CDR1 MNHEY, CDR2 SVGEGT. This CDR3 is CASSYSFFTAAYEQYF. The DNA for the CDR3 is TGTGCCAGCAGTTACTCGTTCTTTACAGCTGCTTACGAGCAGTACTTC.

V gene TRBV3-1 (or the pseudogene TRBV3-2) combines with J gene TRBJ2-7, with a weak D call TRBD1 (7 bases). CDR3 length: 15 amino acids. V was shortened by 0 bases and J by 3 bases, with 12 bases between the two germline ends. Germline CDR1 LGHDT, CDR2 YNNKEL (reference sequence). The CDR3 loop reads CASSQESRGDYEQYF. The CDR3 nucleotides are TGTGCCAGCAGCCAAGAGAGCAGGGGGGACTACGAGCAGTACTTC.